This T cell receptor (beta chain) was recorded in a study of naive and memory T cell subsets. The V and J ends lost 1 base and 8 bases, in that order; junction bases with no gene match: 5. The germline V gene has CDR1 SQVTM and CDR2 ANQGSEA. CDR3 length equals 13 residues. CD8 T cells were positively selected from what remained after CD4 positive selection. An equimolar mix of two oligonucleotides served as the beta constant-region primer for TRBC1 and TRBC2. A 12-nucleotide UMI and the SP2 primer were added to the cDNA 3' end by oligonucleotide ligation. A single record per CDR3 protein comes from TCRdb applying MiXCR to the UMI-ligation and nested PCR reads. Of some 150,000 distinct CDR3 sequences in the sample, over 15% were seen once.

Sequencing was carried out using naive CD4+ T cells from blood. The V gene is TRBV29-1, the J gene TRBJ2-1; 7 bases align to TRBD2. This TCR was sampled from a human donor in good health. Here the CDR3 reads CSVEAGGGYEQFF. CDR3 coding DNA: TGCAGCGTTGAAGCGGGAGGCGGATATGAGCAGTTCTTC.